This T cell receptor (beta chain) was found in a study of identical twins. Overall study findings and caveats: Twin pairs had excess sharing that was weaker in beta out-of-frame sequences. Zero-insertion results could be subject to partial confounding by invariant MAIT and iNKT cells. Those out-of-frame alpha sequences shared by twins showed an excess of low generation probability. Cord blood beta clonotypes present at high abundance carried fewer insertions; no such pattern appeared in memory repertoires.

This clonotype was picked up many times. Its antigen remains unknown. Via MiXCR, TCRdb re-called the 5' RACE reads, giving one row per CDR3 protein. The sample comprises approximately 500,000 distinct CDR3 sequences, roughly 15% of which are singletons, and 0.44% rests with the top ten. The CDR3 consists of 15 residues. The V gene end was trimmed by 6 bases and the J gene end by 7 bases; junction bases not matched to a gene: 9. The germline gives CDR1 LGHDT, CDR2 YNNKEL (reference sequence). These data were also reused for a study on yellow fever vaccine responses in identical twins.

The sequence was collected from a woman aged 18-29 years in good health. V gene TRBV3-1 combines with J gene TRBJ2-1; 10 nucleotides agree with TRBD2. The sample consisted of CD4+ T cells sorted from blood. As DNA, the CDR3 is TGTGCCAGCAGTCCAAAAGCGGGAGGGTGGAATGAGCAGTTCTTC. Its translation: CASSPKAGGWNEQFF.